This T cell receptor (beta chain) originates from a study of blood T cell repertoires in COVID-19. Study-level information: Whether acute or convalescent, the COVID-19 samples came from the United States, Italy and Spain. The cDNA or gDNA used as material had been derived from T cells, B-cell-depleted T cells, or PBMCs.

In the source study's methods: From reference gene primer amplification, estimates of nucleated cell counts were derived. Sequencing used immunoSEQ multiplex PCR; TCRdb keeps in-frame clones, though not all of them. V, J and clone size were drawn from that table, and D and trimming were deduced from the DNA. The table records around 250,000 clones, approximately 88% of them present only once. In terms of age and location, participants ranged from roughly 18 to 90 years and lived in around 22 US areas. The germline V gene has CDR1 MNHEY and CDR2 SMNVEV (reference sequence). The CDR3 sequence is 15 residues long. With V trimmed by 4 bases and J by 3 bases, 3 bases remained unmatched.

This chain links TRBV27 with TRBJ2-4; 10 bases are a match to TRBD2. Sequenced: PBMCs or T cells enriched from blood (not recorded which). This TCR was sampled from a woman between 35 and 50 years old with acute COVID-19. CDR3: CASSSLAGGKNIQYF. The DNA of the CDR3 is TGTGCCAGCAGTTCGTTAGCGGGAGGCAAAAACATTCAGTACTTC.